This entry lists 22 T cell receptor beta chains sequenced from one sample in a study of blood T cell repertoires in COVID-19. Only in-frame clones appear in the TCRdb table, and some are missing; sequencing was by immunoSEQ multiplex PCR. This sample has about 180,000 clones, with about 86% found just once. What was sequenced was peripheral blood. The receptors shown here come from a woman between 70 and 85 years old with COVID-19, enrolled during active disease.

This clone was seen more than once but under ten times. The CDR3 loop reads CASSFSQESSGDEQYF. CDR3 DNA sequence: TGTGCCAGCAGCTTCAGTCAGGAGTCTAGCGGTGACGAGCAGTACTTC. The J gene is TRBJ2-7, the V gene TRBV11-3; 7 bases are a match to TRBD2. Germline V gives CDR1 SGHNT, CDR2 YENEEA. CDR3 length equals 16 residues. J lost 5 bases, V lost 3 bases, and 13 bases had no gene match.

The chain links TRBV11-3 to TRBJ1-2; D gene uncertain. Germline V lookup: CDR1 SGHNT, CDR2 YENEEA. This CDR3 contains 14 residues. V lost 6 bases and J lost 6, with 17 bases in between. CDR3 nucleotide sequence: TGTGCCAGCAGTCGGACTACCTCCGGCGATGGCTACACCTTC. It translates to CASSRTTSGDGYTF.

This clone was seen many times. J is TRBJ2-1 and V is TRBV5-4, with D possibly matching TRBD2 (6 bases). Germline values: CDR1 SGHNT, CDR2 YYREEE (reference sequence). The CDR3 is 14 amino acids. The V gene lost 1 base and the J gene lost 7 bases, with 12 bases spanning the gap. The CDR3 nucleotides read TGTGCCAGCAGCTTGACGGGAGCAGGGAATGAGCAGTTCTTC. Protein product: CASSLTGAGNEQFF.

The rearrangement joins TRBV4-2 to TRBJ2-2; D perhaps matches TRBD1 (5 bases). This CDR3 is 15 amino acids long. Trimming took off 0 bases at V and 3 bases at J, with 8 bases between the two ends. The V gene's germline CDR1 is LGHNA and CDR2 YNFKEQ. Here the CDR3 DNA reads TGTGCCAGCAGCCAAGACAGGGTAGACACCGGGGAGCTGTTTTTT. Translation gives CASSQDRVDTGELFF.

This chain links TRBV4-2 with TRBJ2-2; D is uncertain. CDR3 length: 16 amino acids. V was shortened by 1 base and J by 0 bases, with 9 bases between the two germline ends. Germline values: CDR1 LGHNA, CDR2 YNFKEQ. The CDR3 nucleotides are TGTGCCAGCAGCCAAGTGAAGCAAACGAACACCGGGGAGCTGTTTTTT. The encoded protein is CASSQVKQTNTGELFF.

The chain joins TRBV28 to TRBJ2-5; 9 bases fit TRBD1. V was pared by 6 bases and J by 3 bases, with 5 bases of the junction left unmatched. The V gene's germline CDR1 is MDHEN and CDR2 SYDVKM. CDR3 length: 14 residues. Written as DNA, the CDR3 is TGTGCCAGCAGCCCCCGGACAGGGGAAGAGACCCAGTACTTC. Its protein product is CASSPRTGEETQYF.

V is TRBV6-5 and J is TRBJ1-2; possible D gene TRBD1, 6 bases. V gave up 2 bases and J gave up 6 bases, with 13 bases separating them. The V gene's germline CDR1 is MNHEY and CDR2 SVGAGI. The CDR3 runs 14 residues. In nucleotides, the CDR3 is TGTGCCAGCAGTTACCAACAGGGTGTAGATGGCTACACCTTC. This gives the protein CASSYQQGVDGYTF.

The chain has TRBV28 and TRBJ1-5; 7 bases line up with TRBD1. The germline gives CDR1 MDHEN, CDR2 SYDVKM. The CDR3 contains 15 residues. The junction had 9 bases not matched to a gene; V was cut back by 8 bases and J by 2 bases. CDR3 amino acids: CASANRGLGNQPQHF. CDR3 sequence (DNA): TGTGCCAGCGCAAACAGGGGCTTGGGCAATCAGCCCCAGCATTTT. The variable domain in full, with the rest retrieved from reference TRBV28 and TRBJ1-5, is DVKVTQSSRYLVKRTGEKVFLECVQDMDHENMFWYRQDPGLGLRLIYFSYDVKMKEKGDIPEGYSVSREKKERFSLILESASTNQTSMYLCASANRGLGNQPQHFGDGTRLSIL.

This clone was detected only once. The chain uses TRBV30 and TRBJ1-3; D is possibly TRBD1 (6 bases). CDR1 is GTSNPN, CDR2 SVGIG, per germline (reference sequence). This CDR3 contains 15 residues. Trimming stripped 3 bases from V and 0 bases from J, with 12 bases between. The CDR3 here is CAWSRRDISGNTIYF. In DNA, the CDR3 is TGTGCCTGGAGCCGAAGGGACATCTCTGGAAACACCATATATTTT.

The chain recombines TRBV6-5 with TRBJ1-2, with TRBD1 matching 9 bases. The CDR3 sequence is 13 residues long. The V and J ends lost 11 bases and 1 base, in that order; junction bases with no gene match: 5. CDR1 is MNHEY and CDR2 is SVGAGI in the germline V gene. The CDR3 DNA sequence: TGTGCCGCACAGGGGGCCCTTAACTATGGCTACACCTTC. It yields the protein CAAQGALNYGYTF.

This chain joins TRBV5-4 and TRBJ1-2; 7 positions agree with TRBD1. V gave up 0 bases and J gave up 8 bases; unmatched junction bases: 7. Germline lookup yields CDR1 SGHNT and CDR2 YYREEE (reference sequence). The CDR3 is 14 residues long. CDR3 residues: CASSLVTGSLGYTF. CDR3 in DNA: TGTGCCAGCAGCTTGGTGACAGGGTCCTTGGGCTACACCTTC.

This chain uses TRBV5-1 with TRBJ1-1, with 8 bases aligning to TRBD1. The CDR3 is made up of 15 amino acids. V lost 0 bases, J lost 4 bases, and 5 bases stayed unmatched. Germline CDR1 reads SGHRS; CDR2 reads YFSETQ. This chain's CDR3 is CASSLGPTGGTEAFF. CDR3 DNA: TGCGCCAGCAGCTTGGGTCCTACAGGGGGCACTGAAGCTTTCTTT.

This clone occurred a few times. The chain joins TRBV5-4 to TRBJ2-2, with D maybe TRBD2 (6 bases). The V gene's germline CDR1 is SGHNT and CDR2 YYREEE (reference sequence). This CDR3 is built from 13 residues. Trimming left V 9 bases short and J 2 bases short, with 11 bases between. CDR3 nucleotide sequence: TGTGCCACCCGGGAGAGAAACACCGGGGAGCTGTTTTTT. Protein: CATRERNTGELFF.

CDR3 DNA: TGTGCCAGCAGTACCCGGGACAGGGGCCAAGAGACCCAGTACTTC. Translation: CASSTRDRGQETQYF. The gene calls are TRBV6-5 and TRBJ2-5; 10 bases line up with TRBD1. The CDR3 contains 15 residues. The junction had 4 bases not matched to a gene; V was cut back by 5 bases and J by 1 base. Germline V lookup: CDR1 MNHEY, CDR2 SVGAGI.

The V gene is TRBV19, the J gene TRBJ1-4; TRBD1 might be the D (5 bases). Trimming shortened V by 4 bases and J by 0 bases, and 6 bases separated the two germline ends. There are 14 residues in the CDR3. The V gene's germline CDR1 is LNHDA and CDR2 SQIVND (reference sequence). The CDR3 DNA follows: TGTGCCAGTAGTACGACAGCAACTAATGAAAAACTGTTTTTT. Translation: CASSTTATNEKLFF. The full variable domain, in which reference TRBV19 and TRBJ1-4 provide the parts outside the CDR3, is DGGITQSPKYLFRKEGQNVTLSCEQNLNHDAMYWYRQDPGQGLRLIYYSQIVNDFQKGDIAEGYSVSREKKESFPLTVTSAQKNPTAFYLCASSTTATNEKLFFGSGTQLSVL.

The V and J genes are TRBV24-1 and TRBJ2-3, with D possibly being TRBD1 (6 bases). V shed 5 bases and J shed 3 bases, with 11 bases lying between them. Germline V CDR1 and CDR2: KGHDR, SFDVKD. This CDR3 comprises 14 residues. CDR3 sequence reads: CATSGLTGTDTQYF. CDR3 nucleotides: TGTGCCACCAGTGGCTTAACAGGGACAGATACGCAGTATTTT.

This rearrangement joins TRBV11-3 to TRBJ2-7; 9 bases map to TRBD2. V dropped 1 base and J dropped 0; count of bases not matched to a gene: 4. CDR3 length: 16 amino acids. In germline, CDR1 is SGHNT, CDR2 YENEEA. The CDR3 spells CASSLVSGSGSYEQYF. In DNA, the CDR3 is TGTGCCAGCAGCTTAGTTAGCGGGAGTGGCTCCTACGAGCAGTACTTC.

CDR3 nucleotides: TGTGCCAGCAGCCCAGCGGAGGGGCCTTACGAGCAGTACTTC. Its protein is CASSPAEGPYEQYF. The rearrangement links TRBV7-2 to TRBJ2-7; tentative D call: TRBD2 (6 bases). Germline loops: CDR1 SGHTA, CDR2 FQGNSA. The CDR3 length is 14 residues. V was trimmed by 5 bases and J by 4 bases, leaving 15 bases between them.

For this clone: Other DNA sequences in the sample encode the same CDR3. The chain recombines TRBV7-3 with TRBJ2-2, with D hard to call. Germline-derived CDR1 and CDR2 are SGHTA and FQGTGA. V was clipped by 2 bases and J by 3 bases, with 10 bases between them. CDR3 length: 15 amino acids. CDR3 in DNA: TGTGCCAGCAGCTTATTGGCAGGCGACACCGGGGAGCTGTTTTTT. Translating gives CASSLLAGDTGELFF.

This clone appeared once. This sequence joins TRBV21-1 and TRBJ2-7; the table assigns TRBD2, which was not confirmed against the DNA. TRBV21-1 is noted as a pseudogene. This CDR3 contains 11 residues. This CDR3 reads CASSKAREQYF. CDR3 nucleotide sequence: TGTGCCAGCAGCAAAGCGCGCGAGCAGTACTTC.

The chain has TRBV12-3 or TRBV12-4 and TRBJ2-2; D remains unclear. The CDR3 contains 13 residues. Deletions cut 3 bases from V and 5 bases from J, with 7 bases between. The CDR3 protein is CASSFLSTGELFF. CDR3 DNA sequence: TGTGCCAGCAGTTTTCTTTCGACCGGGGAGCTGTTTTTT.

CDR3 sequence reads: CASSHRQGGGEKLFF. The DNA of the CDR3 is TGTGCCAGCAGCCACCGACAGGGGGGGGGTGAAAAACTGTTTTTT. This chain uses TRBV3-1 (or the pseudogene TRBV3-2) with TRBJ1-4, with 9 bases identical to TRBD1. Trimming at V came to 3 bases and at J to 7 bases, leaving 6 bases not matched to a gene. Germline assignment: CDR1 LGHDT and CDR2 YNNKEL (reference sequence). There are 15 residues in the CDR3.